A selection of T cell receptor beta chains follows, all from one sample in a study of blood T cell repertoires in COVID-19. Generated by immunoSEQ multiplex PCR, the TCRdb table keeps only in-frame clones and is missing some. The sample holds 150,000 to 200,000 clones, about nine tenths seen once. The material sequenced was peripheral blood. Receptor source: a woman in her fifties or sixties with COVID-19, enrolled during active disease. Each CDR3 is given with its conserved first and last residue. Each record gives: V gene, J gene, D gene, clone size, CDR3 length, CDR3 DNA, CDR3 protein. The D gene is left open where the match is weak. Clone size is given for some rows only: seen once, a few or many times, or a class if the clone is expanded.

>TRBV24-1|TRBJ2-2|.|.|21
TGTGCCACCAGTGATTTTTCAGGGGAAAGAGGGAGGGCCTGGAGGACCGGGGAGCTGTTTTTT
CATSDFSGERGRAWRTGELFF
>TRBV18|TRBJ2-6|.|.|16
TGTGCCAGCTCACCATTGAGGTTCTCTGGGGCCAACGTCCTGACTTTC
CASSPLRFSGANVLTF
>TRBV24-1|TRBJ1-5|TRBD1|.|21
TGTGCCACCAGTGATTCGGACGACAGGGGATGGCTAGAATTTAGCAATCAGCCCCAGCATTTT
CATSDSDDRGWLEFSNQPQHF
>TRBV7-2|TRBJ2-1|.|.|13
TGTGCCAGCAGCTTAGTAACCTACAATGAGCAGTTCTTC
CASSLVTYNEQFF
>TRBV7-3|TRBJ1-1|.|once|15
TGTGCCAGCAGCTTAAGCCCGGGGGGAATGACTGAAGCTTTCTTT
CASSLSPGGMTEAFF
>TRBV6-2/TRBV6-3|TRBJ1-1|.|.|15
TGTGCCAGCAGCTTTCTCCATGTCCGGGGGACTGAAGCTTTCTTT
CASSFLHVRGTEAFF
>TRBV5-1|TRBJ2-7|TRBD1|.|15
TGCGCCAGCAGCGGCACAGGGGGCTACTCCTACGAGCAGTACTTC
CASSGTGGYSYEQYF
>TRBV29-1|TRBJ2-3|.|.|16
TGCAGCGTTGTACCCCAGAGCAGGGGATCGACAGATACGCAGTATTTT
CSVVPQSRGSTDTQYF
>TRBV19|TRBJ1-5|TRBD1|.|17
TGTGCCAGTAGTGGCTCGAGGGCAGGGGGTCTCCTCCAGCCCCAGCATTTT
CASSGSRAGGLLQPQHF
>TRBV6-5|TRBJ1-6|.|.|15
TGTGCCAGCAGTTACTCGGGCAGGCGGGATTCACCCCTCCACTTT
CASSYSGRRDSPLHF
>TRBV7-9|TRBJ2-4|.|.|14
TGTGCCAGCAGCTTAGCGCAGGGTTTGAGCATTCAGTACTTC
CASSLAQGLSIQYF
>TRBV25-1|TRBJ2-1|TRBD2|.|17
TGTGCCAGCAGTGTGGGACTAGCGGGGGCCTCCTACAATGAGCAGTTCTTC
CASSVGLAGASYNEQFF
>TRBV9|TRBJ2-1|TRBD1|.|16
TGTGCCAGCAGCGTAACCGCGGGACAGGGGGCCAATGAGCAGTTCTTC
CASSVTAGQGANEQFF
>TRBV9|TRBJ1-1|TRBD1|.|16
TGTGCCAGCAGCGTAGGACAGGGCCAGGGGAACACTGAAGCTTTCTTT
CASSVGQGQGNTEAFF
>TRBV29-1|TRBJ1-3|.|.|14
TGCAGCGTTGAAGGGCAGGGGTATGGAAACACCATATATTTT
CSVEGQGYGNTIYF
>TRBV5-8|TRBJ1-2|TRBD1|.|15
TGTGCCAGCAGATCTCCGGGACAGGGGAATTATGGCTACACCTTC
CASRSPGQGNYGYTF
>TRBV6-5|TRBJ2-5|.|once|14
TGTGCCAGCAGTTCAAGGGGATATAGGGAGACCCAGTACTTC
CASSSRGYRETQYF
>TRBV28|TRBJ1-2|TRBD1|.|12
TGTGCCAGCGGACAGGGCCTCTATGGCTACACCTTC
CASGQGLYGYTF
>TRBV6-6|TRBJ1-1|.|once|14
TGTGCCAGCAGTTACTCATGGGGGGAAACTGAAGCTTTCTTT
CASSYSWGETEAFF
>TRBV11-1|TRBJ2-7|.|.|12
TGTGCCAGCAGCTTAATCTTCCGCGAGCAGTACTTC
CASSLIFREQYF
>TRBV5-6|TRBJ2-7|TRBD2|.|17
TGTGCCAGCAGCTTGGCCTCTAGGAGGACTAGAGGGCCAGAGCAGTACTTC
CASSLASRRTRGPEQYF
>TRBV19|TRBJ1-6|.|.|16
TGTGCCAGTAGACGCACCAGACAGGCGTTAAATTCACCCCTCCACTTT
CASRRTRQALNSPLHF
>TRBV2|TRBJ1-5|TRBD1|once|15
TGTGCCAGCAGTGTCATGGGACAGGCTAATCAGCCCCAGCATTTT
CASSVMGQANQPQHF
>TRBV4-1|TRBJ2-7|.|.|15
TGCGCCAGCAGCCTTTTGGACTCCCGACCCTACGAGCAGTACTTC
CASSLLDSRPYEQYF
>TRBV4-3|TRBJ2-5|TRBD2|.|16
TGCGCCAGCAGCCCTTTTGATAGCGGGGGCCAAGAGACCCAGTACTTC
CASSPFDSGGQETQYF
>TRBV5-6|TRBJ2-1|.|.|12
TGTGCCAGCAGCTTAACAGGCAATGAGCAGTTCTTC
CASSLTGNEQFF
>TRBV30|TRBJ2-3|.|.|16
TGTGCCTGGGGCCCAGGTCGGATGGTATACACAGATACGCAGTATTTT
CAWGPGRMVYTDTQYF
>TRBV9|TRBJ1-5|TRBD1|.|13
TGTGCCAGCAGCGTAGGGGACAGGGAGCCCCAGCATTTT
CASSVGDREPQHF
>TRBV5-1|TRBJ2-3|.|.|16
TGCGCCAGCGGCCGGGTTACGGGAGCCGGCACAGATACGCAGTATTTT
CASGRVTGAGTDTQYF
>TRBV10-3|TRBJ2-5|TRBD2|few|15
TGTGCCATCAGTGGGAGCGGGAGGGCGAAGGAGACCCAGTACTTC
CAISGSGRAKETQYF
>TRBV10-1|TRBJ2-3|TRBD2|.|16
TGCGCCAGCAGTGAGTCGATAGCGGGAGGCTACGATACGCAGTATTTT
CASSESIAGGYDTQYF
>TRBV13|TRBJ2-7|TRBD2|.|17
TGTGCCAGCAGCGAAAGGACTAGCGGGAGGCCAGCCTACGAGCAGTACTTC
CASSERTSGRPAYEQYF
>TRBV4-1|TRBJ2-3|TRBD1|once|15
TGCGCCAGCAGCAACGACAGGGGGATTCCAGATACGCAGTATTTT
CASSNDRGIPDTQYF
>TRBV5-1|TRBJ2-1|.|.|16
TGCGCCAGCACCCTCGAGGTAACGGGAGCCTACAATGAGCAGTTCTTC
CASTLEVTGAYNEQFF
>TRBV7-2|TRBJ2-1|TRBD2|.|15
TGTGCCAGCAGCACGAGCGGGACTCCCTACAATGAGCAGTTCTTC
CASSTSGTPYNEQFF
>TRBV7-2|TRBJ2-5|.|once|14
TGTGCCAGCAGCCCAACCCGGACAGATGAGACCCAGTACTTC
CASSPTRTDETQYF
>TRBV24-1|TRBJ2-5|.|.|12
TGTGCCACCAGTGACCATCAAGAGACCCAGTACTTC
CATSDHQETQYF
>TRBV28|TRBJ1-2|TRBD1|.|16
TGTGCCAGCAGTTTACCTATGACAGGGGGCTACTATGGCTACACCTTC
CASSLPMTGGYYGYTF
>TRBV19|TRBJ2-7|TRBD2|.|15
TGTGCCAGTACCAAACTAGCGGGAGACGGCCACGAGCAGTACTTC
CASTKLAGDGHEQYF
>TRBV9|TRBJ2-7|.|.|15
TGTGCCAGCAGCGTAGGCGGCACCACAACCTACGAGCAGTACTTC
CASSVGGTTTYEQYF
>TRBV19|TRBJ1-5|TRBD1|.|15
TGTGCCAGTAGTCTCCTAGACAGGGAGAGGAAGCCCCAGCATTTT
CASSLLDRERKPQHF
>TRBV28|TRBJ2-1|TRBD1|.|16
TGTGCCAGCAGTGCCTCCGGGACAGCAGTCTACAATGAGCAGTTCTTC
CASSASGTAVYNEQFF
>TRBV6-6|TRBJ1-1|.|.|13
TGTGCCAGCAGCCAAGGGACAAACACTGAAGCTTTCTTT
CASSQGTNTEAFF
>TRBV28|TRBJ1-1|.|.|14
TGTGCCAGCAGCAGACCGGGGGGGGACACTGAAGCTTTCTTT
CASSRPGGDTEAFF
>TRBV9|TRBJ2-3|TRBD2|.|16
TGTGCCAGCAGCGTAGGAGACGGGAGGATCACAGATACGCAGTATTTT
CASSVGDGRITDTQYF
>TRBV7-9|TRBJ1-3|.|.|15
TGTGCCAGCAGCTTGGGAGGGCTCGATGGAAACACCATATATTTT
CASSLGGLDGNTIYF
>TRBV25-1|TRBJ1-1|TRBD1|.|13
TGTGCCAGCAGGGCGACAGGGACCACTGAAGCTTTCTTT
CASRATGTTEAFF
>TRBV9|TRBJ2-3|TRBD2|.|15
TGTGCCAGCAGCGTAGCCATAGCGGGAGCAGATACGCAGTATTTT
CASSVAIAGADTQYF
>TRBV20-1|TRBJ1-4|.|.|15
TGCAGTGCTAGTCGGGGGGCCCCAACTAATGAAAAACTGTTTTTT
CSASRGAPTNEKLFF
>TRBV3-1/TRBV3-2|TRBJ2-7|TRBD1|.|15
TGTGCCAGCAGCCAACCAGACAGGGCAGGAGGCGAGCAGTACTTC
CASSQPDRAGGEQYF
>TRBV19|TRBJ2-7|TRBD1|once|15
TGTGCCAGTAGTATGTTGGGACAGGGCGTGCTCGAGCAGTACTTC
CASSMLGQGVLEQYF
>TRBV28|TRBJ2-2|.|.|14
TGTGCCAGCAGTTTATTACACAACACCGGGGAGCTGTTTTTT
CASSLLHNTGELFF